One and the same sample provided the 14 T cell receptor beta chains below, sequenced in a study of shared clonotypes between healthy human individuals. Here immunoSEQ multiplex PCR was the method, and the copy in TCRdb shows in-frame clones only, minus some. The table records a few hundred thousand clones, more than 70% of them present only once. What was sequenced was PBMCs. Source of these receptors: a woman in her thirties or forties in good health. Some clones in this sample may be carry-over from other donors' samples.

Here the CDR3 DNA reads TGTGCCAGCAGTTCAGGGGGAGGCACTGAAGCTTTCTTT. Its protein product is CASSSGGGTEAFF. The rearrangement links TRBV28 to TRBJ1-1; TRBD1 matches at 7 bases. V was clipped by 4 bases and J by 4 bases; unmatched bases: 3. The CDR3 totals 13 residues. The germline V gene encodes CDR1 MDHEN and CDR2 SYDVKM.

V gene TRBV7-9 combines with J gene TRBJ2-1; D gene uncertain. This CDR3 region has 13 residues. Per the germline V gene, CDR1 is SEHNR and CDR2 is FQNEAQ (reference sequence). V shed 1 base and J shed 6 bases, with 7 bases lying between them. CDR3 sequence: CASSLGNLNEQFF. Here the CDR3 DNA reads TGTGCCAGCAGCTTAGGGAATCTCAATGAGCAGTTCTTC.

The chain uses TRBV9 and TRBJ1-3; a possible D gene is TRBD1 (5 bases). Trimming shortened V by 4 bases and J by 0 bases, and 17 bases separated the two germline ends. Germline V gene lookup returns CDR1 SGDLS and CDR2 YYNGEE. CDR3 length: 17 residues. The DNA of the CDR3 is TGTGCCAGCAGCCCTCACGCGGGGCGGTCCTCTGGAAACACCATATATTTT. It codes for CASSPHAGRSSGNTIYF.

In this sample, this clone turned up once. CDR3 nucleotides: TGTGCCAGCAGCTTAGCGATAGCCCTGACCTACGAGCAGTACTTC. It translates to CASSLAIALTYEQYF. The rearrangement uses TRBV7-9 and TRBJ2-7; D ambiguous. The CDR3 spans 15 residues. Trimming took 0 bases from V and 2 from J, leaving 11 bases between them. From germline, CDR1 is SEHNR and CDR2 FQNEAQ (reference sequence).

The chain employs TRBV29-1 and TRBJ2-2; D is uncertain. Looked up from germline, CDR1 is SQVTM and CDR2 is ANQGSEA. The V gene lost 5 bases and the J gene lost 0 bases, with 7 bases spanning the gap. The CDR3 length is 13 residues. The CDR3 region is CSVNSPNTGELFF. In DNA form, the CDR3 reads TGCAGCGTTAATAGTCCGAACACCGGGGAGCTGTTTTTT.

Worth noting for this clone: This likely came from a read error, as a far larger clone is one base away. The chain links TRBV5-1 to TRBJ2-2, with a tentative D call TRBD1 (6 bases). Trimming left V 5 bases short and J 3 bases short, with 17 bases between. Germline lookup yields CDR1 SGHRS and CDR2 YFSETQ. The CDR3 runs to 16 residues. The CDR3 sequence is CASRLGADADTGELFF. In DNA, the CDR3 is TGCGCCAGCAGACTGGGGGCTGACGCGGACACCGGGGAGCTGTTTTTT.

The chain couples TRBV19 to TRBJ2-2, with a tentative D call TRBD1 (6 bases). The germline gives CDR1 LNHDA, CDR2 SQIVND (reference sequence). The germline V and J ends were trimmed by 1 base and 4 bases, with 19 bases remaining between them. CDR3 length equals 18 residues. CDR3 region: CASSIVSGRGGVTGELFF. The CDR3 nucleotides are TGTGCCAGTAGTATAGTGTCGGGCAGGGGTGGGGTCACCGGGGAGCTGTTTTTT. Full variable domain (rest looked up from reference TRBV19 and TRBJ2-2): DGGITQSPKYLFRKEGQNVTLSCEQNLNHDAMYWYRQDPGQGLRLIYYSQIVNDFQKGDIAEGYSVSREKKESFPLTVTSAQKNPTAFYLCASSIVSGRGGVTGELFFGEGSRLTVL.

The chain employs TRBV7-2 and TRBJ1-5; D is unclear. V dropped 4 bases and J dropped 7 bases, with 8 bases sitting between them. Germline V gene lookup returns CDR1 SGHTA and CDR2 FQGNSA. The CDR3 has 12 amino acids. DNA for the CDR3: TGTGCCAGCAGCTACCCCATGCAGCCCCAGCATTTT. Encoded protein: CASSYPMQPQHF.

This clone was found once. The V call is TRBV18, the J call TRBJ2-7; 8 bases align to TRBD2. There are 14 residues in the CDR3. The V segment lost 4 bases and the J segment 3 bases; nucleotides outside the gene matches: 5. The germline V gene encodes CDR1 KGHSH and CDR2 LQKENI. The CDR3 is CASSLSSGLYEQYF. The DNA for the CDR3 is TGTGCCAGCTCACTATCTAGCGGGCTCTACGAGCAGTACTTC.

The chain combines TRBV5-1 with TRBJ2-2, with 7 bases identical to TRBD2. Trimming cost V 6 bases and J 2 bases; bases outside gene matches: 7. This CDR3 region has 15 residues. Germline-derived CDR1 and CDR2 are SGHRS and YFSETQ. The CDR3 sequence is CASKVAGVNTGELFF. As DNA, the CDR3 is TGCGCCAGCAAAGTCGCGGGAGTTAACACCGGGGAGCTGTTTTTT.

J is TRBJ2-2 and V is TRBV4-3; perhaps TRBD2 as D (6 bases). Trimming took 4 bases from V and 1 from J, leaving 10 bases between them. The CDR3 sequence is 15 residues long. The germline V gene has CDR1 LGHNA and CDR2 YSLEER. CDR3 bases: TGCGCCAGCAGCCCGGACGGGAGGAACACCGGGGAGCTGTTTTTT. Encoded protein: CASSPDGRNTGELFF.

The table lists this clone with a few counts. This rearrangement joins TRBV2 to TRBJ2-7; D gene uncertain. Germline loops: CDR1 SNHLY, CDR2 FYNNEI. The CDR3 spans 14 residues. V was shortened by 3 bases and J by 1 base, with 10 bases between the two germline ends. The CDR3 coding sequence is TGTGCCAGCAGTGACTCGGGCGGATCCTACGAGCAGTACTTC. Translated: CASSDSGGSYEQYF. Filled out from reference TRBV2 and TRBJ2-7, the complete variable domain reads EPEVTQTPSHQVTQMGQEVILRCVPISNHLYFYWYRQILGQKVEFLVSFYNNEISEKSEIFDDQFSVERPDGSNFTLKIRSTKLEDSAMYFCASSDSGGSYEQYFGPGTRLTVT.

For this clone: This is likely an artifact of a read error, given a far larger clone one base away. This rearrangement joins TRBV30 to TRBJ2-1, with 7 nucleotides matching TRBD2. Germline V gives CDR1 GTSNPN, CDR2 SVGIG (reference sequence). CDR3 size: 14 residues. J lost 8 bases, V lost 2 bases, and 9 bases had no gene match. The CDR3 DNA follows: TGTGCCTGGAGTACCAGCGGGGATTACGATGAGCAGTTCTTC. It specifies CAWSTSGDYDEQFF.

The chain recombines TRBV7-9 with TRBJ2-1; 14 nucleotides agree with TRBD2. CDR1 and CDR2 from the germline V gene are SEHNR and FQNEAQ (reference sequence). With 4 bases clipped from V and 10 bases from J, the junction kept 6 bases outside the gene matches. The CDR3 has 15 residues. The CDR3 here is CASSSGLAGVSEQFF. The DNA for the CDR3 is TGTGCCAGCAGCTCGGGACTAGCGGGAGTATCCGAGCAGTTCTTC. Full variable domain (remainder filled in from reference TRBV7-9 and TRBJ2-1): DTGVSQNPRHKITKRGQNVTFRCDPISEHNRLYWYRQTLGQGPEFLTYFQNEAQLEKSRLLSDRFSAERPKGSFSTLEIQRTEQGDSAMYLCASSSGLAGVSEQFFGPGTRLTVL.